This TCR beta chain comes out of a study of blood T cell repertoires in COVID-19 (dated by TCRdb to 2020 to 2021). The study in broad terms: Collaborator samples came from the United States, Italy and Spain and covered acute and convalescent phases of COVID-19. The prospective study material was composed of cDNA or gDNA derived from T cells, B-cell-depleted T cells, or PBMCs. The dataset comprised deeply sampled blood TCRbeta repertoires from subjects exposed to, actively infected with, or recovered from COVID-19. The repertoires were released in a freely available public database meant as a resource for research on the immune response to SARS-CoV-2. The samples were drawn from the first 160 participants of the ongoing ImmuneRACE study and from 1,254 subjects provided by 6 global collaborators. Sample metadata almost always included a de-identified subject ID, COVID-19 status, age in years and sex. Where HLA class I and class II types were available, the types were taken from metadata supplied by the sample provider, not from assay-based typing.

Points the paper makes about the study in general: How much clinical and demographic metadata was included differed by source and by participant, and the metadata was provided uncurated.

This clone has only a few counts. Its antigen is still unknown. Base qualities are not at hand, and no much larger clone is one base apart. Each collaborating institution followed its own protocols to collect whole blood in K2EDTA tubes. For TCRbeta analysis, collaborators shipped samples as frozen whole blood, isolated PBMCs, or DNA extracted from either of those sample types. From the cysteine up to the phenylalanine, the CDR3 has a length of 14 residues. Left in the record is the CDR3 DNA by itself, 42 bases read in frame from the first base. V and J lose 3 bases and 8 bases, and a span of 13 bases separates them. In the germline V gene, CDR1 corresponds to SGHAT and CDR2 to FQNNGV. TCRbeta CDR3 regions were amplified from genomic DNA by means of the immunoSEQ Assay, a bias-controlled multiplex PCR. As for how the authors treated the data: The number of nucleated cells in each sample was estimated by amplification of reference gene primers within the assay. To quantify the absolute abundance of each unique TCRbeta CDR3 rearrangement, sequence reads were collapsed and filtered. For each sample, productive Simpson clonality was calculated as the square root of Simpson's diversity index across productive rearrangements. Held by TCRdb, this immuneACCESS table contains in-frame sequences only and omits some clones. Under half of the omission traces to an unresolved V gene where checked; the cause of the rest is unknown. V, J and clone size are taken as reported in that table, and D and trimming were inferred from the DNA itself. This sample is represented by around 86,000 clones; 83% of them were singletons. Jointly, the top ten make up 25% to 30% of the sample.

This TCR was recovered from an elderly woman with acute or convalescent COVID-19. This chain is built from TRBV11-2 and TRBJ1-4, with no confident D gene call. Sequencing was performed on peripheral blood. The CDR3 has the sequence CASSFDVGREKLFF. The DNA sequence reads TGTGCCAGCAGCTTTGATGTTGGGAGGGAAAAACTGTTTTTT.